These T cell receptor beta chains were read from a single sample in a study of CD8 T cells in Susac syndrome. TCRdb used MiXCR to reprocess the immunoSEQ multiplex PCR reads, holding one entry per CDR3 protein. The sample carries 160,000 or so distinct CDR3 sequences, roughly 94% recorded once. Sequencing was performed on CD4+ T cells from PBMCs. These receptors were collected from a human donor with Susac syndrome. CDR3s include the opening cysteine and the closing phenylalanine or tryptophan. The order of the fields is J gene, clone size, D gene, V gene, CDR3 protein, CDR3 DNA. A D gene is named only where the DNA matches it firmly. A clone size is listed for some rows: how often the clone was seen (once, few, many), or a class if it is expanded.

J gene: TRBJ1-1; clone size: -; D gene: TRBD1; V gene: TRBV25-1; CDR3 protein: CASASRDRGYEDTEAFF; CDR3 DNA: TGTGCCAGTGCGAGCCGGGACAGGGGCTACGAGGACACTGAAGCTTTCTTT
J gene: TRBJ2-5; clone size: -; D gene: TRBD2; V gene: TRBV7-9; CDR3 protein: CASSLGTSGGGRQYF; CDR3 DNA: TGTGCCAGCAGCTTAGGGACTAGCGGAGGTGGACGGCAGTACTTC
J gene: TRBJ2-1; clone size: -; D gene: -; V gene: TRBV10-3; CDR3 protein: CAIRAGPEQFF; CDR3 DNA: TGTGCCATCAGGGCAGGGCCCGAGCAGTTCTTC
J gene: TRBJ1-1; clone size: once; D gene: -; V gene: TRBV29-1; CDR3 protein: CSVGAQAVTEAFF; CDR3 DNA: TGCAGCGTGGGGGCGCAGGCGGTCACTGAAGCTTTCTTT
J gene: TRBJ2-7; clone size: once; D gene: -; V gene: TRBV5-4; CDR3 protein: CASSGPGTSSYEQYF; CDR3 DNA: TGTGCCAGCAGCGGACCGGGCACGAGCTCCTACGAGCAGTACTTC
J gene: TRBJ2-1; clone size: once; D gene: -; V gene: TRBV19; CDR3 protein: CASSTLRGAEQFF; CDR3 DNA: TGTGCCAGTAGTACCCTCAGGGGGGCTGAGCAGTTCTTC
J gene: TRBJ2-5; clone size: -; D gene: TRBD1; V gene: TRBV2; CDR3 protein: CASTPGRAGGEETQYF; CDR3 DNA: TGTGCCAGCACCCCCGGGCGGGCAGGGGGCGAAGAGACCCAGTACTTC
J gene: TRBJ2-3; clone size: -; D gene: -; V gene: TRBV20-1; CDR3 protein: CSARGGAGVTDTQYF; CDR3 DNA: TGCAGTGCTAGGGGAGGGGCAGGGGTGACAGATACGCAGTATTTT
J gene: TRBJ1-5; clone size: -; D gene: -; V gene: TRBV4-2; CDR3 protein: CASSQDGSGAQPQHF; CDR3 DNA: TGTGCCAGCAGCCAAGATGGCTCAGGGGCGCAGCCCCAGCATTTT
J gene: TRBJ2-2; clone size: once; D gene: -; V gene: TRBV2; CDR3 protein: CASSPSPGTGELFF; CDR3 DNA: TGTGCCAGCAGTCCCTCCCCGGGGACCGGGGAGCTGTTTTTT
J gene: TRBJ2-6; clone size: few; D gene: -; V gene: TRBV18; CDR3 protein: CASSPSGSGANVLTF; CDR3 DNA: TGTGCCAGCTCACCATCCGGGTCTGGGGCCAACGTCCTGACTTTC
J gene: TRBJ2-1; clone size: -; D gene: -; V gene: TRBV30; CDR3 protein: CAWGGASYNEQFF; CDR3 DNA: TGTGCCTGGGGAGGGGCCTCCTACAATGAGCAGTTCTTC
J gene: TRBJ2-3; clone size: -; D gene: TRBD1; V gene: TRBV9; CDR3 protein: CASSATGADTQYF; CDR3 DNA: TGTGCCAGCAGCGCTACAGGGGCAGATACGCAGTATTTT